The clone carrying this TCR beta chain was seen more than once but under ten times. Its antigen is currently unknown. The data were obtained in a study of Graves' ophthalmopathy and Graves' hyperthyroidism. Notes on the study in general: Detection in blood was also observed for most expanded thyroid clonotypes above 0.001 frequency. Ophthalmopathy and stable hyperthyroidism were discriminated by a 13-signature model, with about 90% sensitivity and approximately 78% specificity.

Hyperthyroidism patients, aged 18 to 65, were newly diagnosed, under 2 months' duration. Thyroid ultrasound, orbital computed tomography, TRAb, serum thyroxine and clinical symptoms formed the basis of diagnosis. The germline V gene encodes CDR1 MGHRA and CDR2 YSYEKL. This CDR3 contains 14 residues. V trimming: 6 bases; J trimming: 3 bases; junction bases outside the gene matches: 8. RNA transcripts were the template, and TCR beta CDR3 regions were amplified from them. Scientists carried out first-round RT-PCR using HTBI primers and then a second-round multiplex PCR. Each CDR3 protein gets one entry after TCRdb re-called the multiplex PCR reads with MiXCR. The sample contains around 520,000 distinct CDR3 sequences, roughly 39% of which appear only once.

The genes are TRBV4-1 and TRBJ2-7; TRBD2 agrees at 7 bases. The specimen was peripheral blood or thyroid tissue (not recorded which). The source of this sequence is an adult man with Graves' hyperthyroidism. For the CDR3, the DNA is TGCGCCAGCAGTTTCGAGGGAGGGAACTACGAGCAGTACTTC. Its protein is CASSFEGGNYEQYF.